The 21 T cell receptor beta chains given below trace back to one sample, sequenced in a study of cytomegalovirus exposure and HLA in healthy donors. This PCR relied on a set of 60 Vbeta primers and 13 Jbeta primers. Here immunoSEQ multiplex PCR was the method, and the copy in TCRdb shows in-frame clones only, minus some. The sample includes approximately 150,000 clones, 64% of them seen just once. The sequencing input was PBMCs. Receptors were obtained from a woman in her thirties in good health and CMV-seropositive.

This chain connects TRBV27 to TRBJ1-5; D is unclear. Germline-derived CDR1 and CDR2 are MNHEY and SMNVEV (reference sequence). The V gene lost 3 bases and the J gene lost 5 bases, with 11 bases spanning the gap. There are 14 residues in the CDR3. The CDR3 is CASSFSAGYQPQHF. The CDR3 DNA reads as TGTGCCAGCAGTTTTTCCGCCGGGTATCAGCCCCAGCATTTT.

The V and J genes are TRBV28 and TRBJ1-2, with a tentative D call TRBD1 (5 bases). The germline V gene encodes CDR1 MDHEN and CDR2 SYDVKM. The CDR3 runs to 14 residues. Trimming stripped 2 bases from V and 2 bases from J, with 9 bases between. The DNA for the CDR3 is TGTGCCAGCAGTTTAGTCGGGGGGAACTATGGCTACACCTTC. This sequence encodes CASSLVGGNYGYTF.

This clone was counted a few times. The chain couples TRBV5-1 to TRBJ1-1, with D hard to call. V was shortened by 4 bases and J by 0 bases, with 13 bases between the two germline ends. Germline CDR1 SGHRS, CDR2 YFSETQ. The CDR3 contains 15 residues. CDR3 nucleotide sequence: TGCGCCAGCAGCCCCCGCGGGCAGCTGAACACTGAAGCTTTCTTT. Residues: CASSPRGQLNTEAFF.

The CDR3 DNA follows: TGTGCCAGCAGCTCCCCCGGACTAGCGGGGGGAGCAGATACGCAGTATTTT. It is translated as CASSSPGLAGGADTQYF. The chain combines TRBV13 with TRBJ2-3; 14 bases line up with TRBD2. The CDR3 consists of 17 residues. V lost 4 bases, J lost 4 bases, and 7 bases stayed unmatched. Germline CDR1 and CDR2: PRHDT and FYEKMQ (reference sequence).

The chain's CDR3 is CASSLDPLAGGYNEQFF. The CDR3 nucleotides read TGTGCCAGCAGCTTGGACCCACTAGCGGGGGGTTACAATGAGCAGTTCTTC. V is TRBV5-4 and J is TRBJ2-1, with 12 bases that match TRBD2. Germline CDR1 is SGHNT and CDR2 is YYREEE (reference sequence). After removal of 0 bases from V and 4 bases from J, the junction contained 5 bases not matched to a gene. The CDR3 contains 17 residues.

This clone has just a few counts. V is TRBV5-1 and J is TRBJ1-6; the D gene is possibly TRBD1 (5 bases). Germline CDR1 SGHRS, CDR2 YFSETQ. The CDR3 length is 14 residues. With 3 bases removed from V and 7 bases from J, the gap between germline ends came to 11 bases. The DNA for the CDR3 is TGCGCCAGCAGCTCCGGGGGGGGAAATTCACCCCTCCACTTT. Translated, it gives CASSSGGGNSPLHF.

The chain carries TRBV2 and TRBJ1-2, with 8 bases matching TRBD1. The germline gives CDR1 SNHLY, CDR2 FYNNEI. CDR3 length: 15 residues. With 6 bases clipped from V and 4 bases from J, the junction kept 10 bases outside the gene matches. In DNA, the CDR3 is TGTGCCAGCAGCCTAAACCCTACAGGGGGCTATGGCTACACCTTC. Translation: CASSLNPTGGYGYTF.

In DNA, the CDR3 is TGTGCCAGCAGCCCCGACTTTGGGACAGATACGCAGTATTTT. Protein: CASSPDFGTDTQYF. The genes are TRBV5-8 and TRBJ2-3; D gene unclear. Trimming left V 4 bases short and J 3 bases short, with 12 bases between. This CDR3 has 14 amino acids. Germline CDR1 and CDR2: SGHTS and YDEGEE.

The rearrangement uses TRBV6-5 and TRBJ2-5, with 9 bases aligning to TRBD1. CDR1 is MNHEY, CDR2 SVGAGI, per germline. The CDR3 is made up of 16 amino acids. The ends lost 4 bases at V and 2 bases at J; junction bases unmatched: 8. DNA of the CDR3: TGTGCCAGCAGTTTCTCCCTGACAGGGGGGCAAGAGACCCAGTACTTC. Protein sequence: CASSFSLTGGQETQYF.

V and J are TRBV13 and TRBJ2-3; 8 bases line up with TRBD1. Germline values: CDR1 PRHDT, CDR2 FYEKMQ (reference sequence). The CDR3 runs 16 residues. J was trimmed by 5 bases and V by 0 bases; bases with no gene match: 7. As DNA, the CDR3 is TGTGCCAGCAGCTTAGGGGGACAGGAAGTCATAGATACGCAGTATTTT. Residues: CASSLGGQEVIDTQYF.

The J gene is TRBJ2-2, the V gene TRBV5-1; D might be TRBD1 (5 bases). Per the germline V gene, CDR1 is SGHRS and CDR2 is YFSETQ. The CDR3 covers 14 residues. The V end was cut by 1 base, the J end by 8 bases, with 12 bases between. The CDR3 region is CASSLSRVSGELFF. CDR3 DNA: TGCGCCAGCAGCTTGAGCAGGGTCTCAGGGGAGCTGTTTTTT.

This chain uses TRBV9 with TRBJ1-3, with D possibly matching TRBD1 (5 bases). V was shortened by 5 bases and J by 9 bases, with 18 bases between the two germline ends. CDR3 length equals 14 residues. Germline CDR1 is SGDLS and CDR2 is YYNGEE. The CDR3 is CASRIGRTGGTIYF. The DNA for the CDR3 is TGTGCCAGCAGAATTGGCAGGACGGGGGGCACCATATATTTT.

The chain joins TRBV7-9 to TRBJ2-7, with TRBD2 as a possible D gene (6 bases). Trimming shortened V by 7 bases and J by 5 bases, and 12 bases separated the two germline ends. The CDR3 runs 12 residues. Germline CDR1 SEHNR, CDR2 FQNEAQ (reference sequence). The CDR3 region is CASTNSGDEQYF. The CDR3 region has the DNA TGTGCCAGCACTAACTCGGGAGACGAGCAGTACTTC.

This rearrangement joins TRBV5-1 to TRBJ1-1; TRBD1 matches at 9 bases. CDR1 and CDR2 from the germline V gene are SGHRS and YFSETQ. V shed 3 bases, J shed 1 base, and the junction held 7 bases outside the gene matches. The CDR3 spans 16 residues. CDR3 residues: CASSSGTGWKNTEAFF. DNA of the CDR3: TGCGCCAGCAGCTCCGGGACAGGGTGGAAGAACACTGAAGCTTTCTTT.

V and J are TRBV6-5 and TRBJ1-2; possibly TRBD1 for D (5 bases). Germline loops: CDR1 MNHEY, CDR2 SVGAGI. The CDR3 is 15 residues long. V was cut by 6 bases and J by 2 bases, with 16 bases left in between. The DNA of the CDR3 is TGTGCCAGCAGCCAAAGACAGTACCCGAACTATGGCTACACCTTC. Translating gives CASSQRQYPNYGYTF.

CDR3 region: CASGGLAITYEQYF. The CDR3 coding sequence is TGTGCCAGCGGGGGACTAGCGATAACCTACGAGCAGTACTTC. The rearrangement links TRBV6-1 to TRBJ2-7; TRBD2 matches at 10 bases. The germline V gene encodes CDR1 MNHNS and CDR2 SASEGT. V trimming: 8 bases; J trimming: 2 bases; junction bases outside the gene matches: 6. The CDR3 has 14 amino acids.

This sequence joins TRBV6-5 and TRBJ1-6; 7 nucleotides align to TRBD1. CDR3 length: 16 residues. Germline trimming cut 0 bases from V and 1 base from J; bases unmatched to any gene: 0. The V gene's germline CDR1 is MNHEY and CDR2 SVGAGI. The CDR3 sequence is CASSYSDRSYNSPLHF. The CDR3, as DNA: TGTGCCAGCAGTTACTCGGACAGGTCCTATAATTCACCCCTCCACTTT.

The table lists this clone with a count of one. V gene TRBV5-4 combines with J gene TRBJ2-1; 8 bases line up with TRBD2. With V trimmed by 4 bases and J by 5 bases, 11 bases remained unmatched. This CDR3 has 16 amino acids. Germline V gene lookup returns CDR1 SGHNT and CDR2 YYREEE (reference sequence). The DNA of the CDR3 is TGTGCCAGCAGCCCACGGGGCGGGAGGTCTAACAATGAGCAGTTCTTC. The encoded protein is CASSPRGGRSNNEQFF.

The V gene is TRBV27, the J gene TRBJ2-2; 9 positions agree with TRBD2. Unmatched junction bases numbered 7, after V lost 7 bases and J lost 1 base. CDR3 length: 16 residues. The germline CDR1 and CDR2 sequences are MNHEY and SMNVEV (reference sequence). The CDR3 protein is CASKTYSGRNTGELFF. Here the CDR3 DNA reads TGTGCCAGCAAAACGTATAGCGGGAGGAACACCGGGGAGCTGTTTTTT.

The rearrangement links TRBV28 to TRBJ1-3; a possible D gene is TRBD1 (6 bases). The V end lost 5 bases, the J end lost 7 bases, and 18 bases lay between the germline ends. CDR1 is MDHEN and CDR2 is SYDVKM in the germline V gene. This CDR3 contains 15 residues. The CDR3 sequence is CASSTQGTVYNTIYF. The CDR3 nucleotides read TGTGCCAGCAGTACACAGGGTACAGTGTACAACACCATATATTTT. The full variable domain, in which reference TRBV28 and TRBJ1-3 provide the parts outside the CDR3, is DVKVTQSSRYLVKRTGEKVFLECVQDMDHENMFWYRQDPGLGLRLIYFSYDVKMKEKGDIPEGYSVSREKKERFSLILESASTNQTSMYLCASSTQGTVYNTIYFGEGSWLTVV.

The J gene is TRBJ1-2, the V gene TRBV27, with 10 bases identical to TRBD1. This CDR3 comprises 15 residues. V lost 5 bases to trimming and J lost 7 bases; unmatched junction nucleotides: 10. The germline gives CDR1 MNHEY, CDR2 SMNVEV (reference sequence). The CDR3 DNA reads as TGTGCCAGCAGTCCCCGGGACAGGGGAGGTGGTGGCTACACCTTC. Translated, it gives CASSPRDRGGGGYTF.